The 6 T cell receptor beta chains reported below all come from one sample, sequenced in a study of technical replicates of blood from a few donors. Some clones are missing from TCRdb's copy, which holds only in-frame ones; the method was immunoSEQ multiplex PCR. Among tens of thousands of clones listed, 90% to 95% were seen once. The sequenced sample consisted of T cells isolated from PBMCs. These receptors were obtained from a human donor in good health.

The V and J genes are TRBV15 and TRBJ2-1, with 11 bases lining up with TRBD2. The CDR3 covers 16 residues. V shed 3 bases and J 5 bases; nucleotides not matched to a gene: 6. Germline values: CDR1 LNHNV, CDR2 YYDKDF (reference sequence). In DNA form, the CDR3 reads TGTGCCACCAGCAGGGGCACTAGCGGGAGAAACAATGAGCAGTTCTTC. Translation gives CATSRGTSGRNNEQFF.

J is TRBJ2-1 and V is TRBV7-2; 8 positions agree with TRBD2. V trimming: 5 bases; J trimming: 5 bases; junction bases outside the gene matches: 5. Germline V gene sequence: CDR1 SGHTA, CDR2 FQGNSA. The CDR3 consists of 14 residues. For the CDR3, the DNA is TGTGCCAGCAGCCGAAGCGGGAGCCACAATGAGCAGTTCTTC. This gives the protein CASSRSGSHNEQFF.

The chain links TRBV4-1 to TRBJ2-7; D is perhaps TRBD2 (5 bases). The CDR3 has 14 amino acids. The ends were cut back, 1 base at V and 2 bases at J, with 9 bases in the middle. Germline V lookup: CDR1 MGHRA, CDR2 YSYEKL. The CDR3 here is CASSQVFGAYEQYF. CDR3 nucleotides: TGCGCCAGCAGCCAAGTATTCGGGGCCTACGAGCAGTACTTC.

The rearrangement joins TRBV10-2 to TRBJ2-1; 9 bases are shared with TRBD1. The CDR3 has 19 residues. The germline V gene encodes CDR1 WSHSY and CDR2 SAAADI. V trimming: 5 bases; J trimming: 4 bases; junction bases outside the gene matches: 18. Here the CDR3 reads CASSFTGGDSDANYNEQFF. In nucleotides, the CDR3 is TGCGCCAGCAGTTTTACAGGGGGCGATTCCGACGCGAATTACAATGAGCAGTTCTTC.

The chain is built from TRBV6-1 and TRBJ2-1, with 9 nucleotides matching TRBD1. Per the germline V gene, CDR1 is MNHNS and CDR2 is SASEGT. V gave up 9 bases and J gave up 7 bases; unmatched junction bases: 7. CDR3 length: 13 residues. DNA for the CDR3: TGTGCCAGTGGCTACAGGGGGCCGAATGAGCAGTTCTTC. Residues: CASGYRGPNEQFF.

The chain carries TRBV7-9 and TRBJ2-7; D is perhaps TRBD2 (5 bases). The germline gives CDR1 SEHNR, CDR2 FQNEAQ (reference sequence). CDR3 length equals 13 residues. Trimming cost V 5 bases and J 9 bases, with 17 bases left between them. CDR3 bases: TGTGCCAGCAGCCCAGGAAGGGAGCTTGGGCAGTACTTC. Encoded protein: CASSPGRELGQYF.